Listed below are T cell receptor beta chains from one sample, sequenced in a study of radiation and T cells in renal cell carcinoma. Repertoires were generated with immunoSEQ multiplex PCR, while TCRdb's copy carries only in-frame clones and drops some. Of about 86,000 clones in the sample, approximately 86% were seen once. This sample comprised blood, obtained from a patient whose treatment included radiotherapy and nephrectomy. The receptors were gathered from a man aged 45 to 65 with renal cell carcinoma. Both conserved end residues are part of each CDR3. D genes are given only for firm matches. Only some rows state a clone size, as once, few, many or a class for expanded clones.

d_call: -; clone_size: -; v_call: TRBV25-1; j_call: TRBJ1-1; cdr3_aa: CASSEEGPEAFF; cdr3_nt: TGTGCCAGCAGTGAAGAGGGGCCTGAAGCTTTCTTT
d_call: -; clone_size: -; v_call: TRBV21-1; j_call: TRBJ2-7; cdr3_aa: CASSPGGTSGRMTYEQYF; cdr3_nt: TGTGCCAGCAGCCCGGGGGGGACTAGCGGGAGGATGACCTACGAGCAGTACTTC
d_call: TRBD2; clone_size: -; v_call: TRBV7-2; j_call: TRBJ2-1; cdr3_aa: CASSILAGGSGEQFF; cdr3_nt: TGTGCCAGCAGCATCCTGGCGGGAGGTTCCGGGGAGCAGTTCTTC
d_call: -; clone_size: -; v_call: TRBV5-4; j_call: TRBJ2-1; cdr3_aa: CASSLAGYVSDEQFF; cdr3_nt: TGTGCCAGCAGCTTGGCCGGATATGTGAGCGATGAGCAGTTCTTC
d_call: TRBD2; clone_size: -; v_call: TRBV7-2; j_call: TRBJ2-3; cdr3_aa: CASSLQLAGGRDTQYF; cdr3_nt: TGTGCCAGCAGCTTACAGCTAGCGGGGGGGCGTGATACGCAGTATTTT
d_call: -; clone_size: -; v_call: TRBV2; j_call: TRBJ2-3; cdr3_aa: CASCQGGTDTQYF; cdr3_nt: TGTGCCAGCTGTCAGGGTGGGACAGATACGCAGTATTTT
d_call: TRBD2; clone_size: -; v_call: TRBV5-5; j_call: TRBJ2-1; cdr3_aa: CASSPPSGGGDEQFF; cdr3_nt: TGTGCCAGCAGCCCCCCCAGCGGGGGGGGAGATGAGCAGTTCTTC
d_call: TRBD2; clone_size: -; v_call: TRBV7-2; j_call: TRBJ2-1; cdr3_aa: CASSLFPSGMVEQFF; cdr3_nt: TGTGCCAGCAGCTTATTCCCTAGCGGGATGGTTGAGCAGTTCTTC
d_call: -; clone_size: once; v_call: TRBV4-1; j_call: TRBJ1-3; cdr3_aa: CASSQERGGSGNTIYF; cdr3_nt: TGCGCCAGCAGCCAAGAAAGGGGGGGGTCCGGAAACACCATATATTTT
d_call: -; clone_size: -; v_call: TRBV9; j_call: TRBJ2-1; cdr3_aa: CASSVGGTYNEQFF; cdr3_nt: TGTGCCAGCAGCGTAGGGGGAACTTACAATGAGCAGTTCTTC
d_call: -; clone_size: -; v_call: TRBV19; j_call: TRBJ2-7; cdr3_aa: CASSIGGPPEYEQYF; cdr3_nt: TGTGCCAGTAGTATTGGGGGACCTCCTGAATACGAGCAGTACTTC
d_call: -; clone_size: -; v_call: TRBV7-2; j_call: TRBJ2-1; cdr3_aa: CASSLLGGYNEQFF; cdr3_nt: TGTGCCAGCAGCCTGCTGGGCGGATACAATGAGCAGTTCTTC
d_call: -; clone_size: once; v_call: TRBV28; j_call: TRBJ2-1; cdr3_aa: CASSLFSGSSYNEQFF; cdr3_nt: TGTGCCAGCAGTTTATTTTCCGGGAGCTCCTACAATGAGCAGTTCTTC
d_call: TRBD1; clone_size: few; v_call: TRBV28; j_call: TRBJ1-1; cdr3_aa: CASRSDRVATEAFF; cdr3_nt: TGTGCCAGCAGGTCGGACAGGGTGGCCACTGAAGCTTTCTTT
d_call: -; clone_size: -; v_call: TRBV5-1; j_call: TRBJ2-2; cdr3_aa: CASSLTGQNTGELFF; cdr3_nt: TGCGCCAGCAGCCTGACGGGACAGAACACCGGGGAGCTGTTTTTT
d_call: -; clone_size: -; v_call: TRBV5-1; j_call: TRBJ2-1; cdr3_aa: CASSPGMSVNEQFF; cdr3_nt: TGCGCCAGCAGCCCCGGAATGAGCGTGAATGAGCAGTTCTTC
d_call: -; clone_size: -; v_call: TRBV4-2; j_call: TRBJ2-7; cdr3_aa: CASSRRVEAGASYEQYF; cdr3_nt: TGTGCCAGCAGCCGACGTGTGGAGGCGGGGGCCTCCTACGAGCAGTACTTC
d_call: TRBD2; clone_size: few; v_call: TRBV7-3; j_call: TRBJ2-2; cdr3_aa: CASSLTSGSSELFF; cdr3_nt: TGTGCCAGCAGCTTGACTAGCGGCTCTTCCGAGCTGTTTTTT
d_call: -; clone_size: -; v_call: TRBV27; j_call: TRBJ1-5; cdr3_aa: CASSPGELDNQPQHF; cdr3_nt: TGTGCCAGCAGTCCCGGGGAATTAGACAATCAGCCCCAGCATTTT
d_call: -; clone_size: -; v_call: TRBV6-5; j_call: TRBJ2-5; cdr3_aa: CASSQGGEETQYF; cdr3_nt: TGTGCCAGCAGCCAAGGCGGGGAAGAGACCCAGTACTTC
d_call: -; clone_size: -; v_call: TRBV6-1; j_call: TRBJ1-3; cdr3_aa: CASSERGQGPENTIYF; cdr3_nt: TGTGCCAGCAGTGAACGGGGGCAGGGTCCTGAGAACACCATATATTTT
d_call: -; clone_size: -; v_call: TRBV30; j_call: TRBJ1-5; cdr3_aa: CAWSPGPNQPQHF; cdr3_nt: TGTGCCTGGAGTCCGGGGCCCAACCAGCCCCAGCATTTT
d_call: -; clone_size: -; v_call: TRBV2; j_call: TRBJ1-5; cdr3_aa: CASSATTAWDQPQHF; cdr3_nt: TGTGCCAGCAGTGCAACCACGGCGTGGGATCAGCCCCAGCATTTT
d_call: TRBD1; clone_size: -; v_call: TRBV5-1; j_call: TRBJ2-2; cdr3_aa: CASSLLGQYGGELFF; cdr3_nt: TGCGCCAGCAGCTTGTTGGGACAGTACGGCGGGGAGCTGTTTTTT
d_call: TRBD1; clone_size: once; v_call: TRBV9; j_call: TRBJ2-5; cdr3_aa: CASSPEKTGGMKTQYF; cdr3_nt: TGTGCCAGCAGTCCAGAGAAAACAGGGGGAATGAAGACCCAGTACTTC
d_call: -; clone_size: -; v_call: TRBV5-5; j_call: TRBJ2-7; cdr3_aa: CASSLEEEAYEQYF; cdr3_nt: TGTGCCAGCAGCCTTGAAGAGGAGGCCTACGAGCAGTACTTC
d_call: -; clone_size: -; v_call: TRBV12-5; j_call: TRBJ2-2; cdr3_aa: CASGLEQAGELFF; cdr3_nt: TGTGCTAGTGGTTTGGAACAGGCCGGGGAGCTGTTTTTT
d_call: -; clone_size: -; v_call: TRBV15; j_call: TRBJ2-1; cdr3_aa: CATSSSDRSYNEQFF; cdr3_nt: TGTGCCACCAGCAGCTCGGATCGCTCCTACAATGAGCAGTTCTTC
d_call: -; clone_size: -; v_call: TRBV29-1; j_call: TRBJ2-1; cdr3_aa: CSVGLGALDEQFF; cdr3_nt: TGCAGCGTTGGTTTAGGCGCCCTAGACGAGCAGTTCTTC
d_call: -; clone_size: -; v_call: TRBV6-5; j_call: TRBJ2-1; cdr3_aa: CASSRLEGYNEQFF; cdr3_nt: TGTGCCAGCAGTAGACTAGAGGGGTACAATGAGCAGTTCTTC
d_call: -; clone_size: -; v_call: TRBV5-6; j_call: TRBJ1-2; cdr3_aa: CASSLDWTDGYTF; cdr3_nt: TGTGCCAGCAGCTTGGATTGGACGGATGGCTACACCTTC
d_call: -; clone_size: -; v_call: TRBV4-2; j_call: TRBJ1-2; cdr3_aa: CASSQDSFNYGYTF; cdr3_nt: TGTGCCAGCAGCCAAGATAGCTTTAACTATGGCTACACCTTC
d_call: -; clone_size: -; v_call: TRBV28; j_call: TRBJ1-2; cdr3_aa: CASSSGGHYGYTF; cdr3_nt: TGTGCCAGCAGTTCCGGGGGGCACTATGGCTACACCTTC
d_call: TRBD1; clone_size: -; v_call: TRBV19; j_call: TRBJ1-1; cdr3_aa: CASSTLQGVNTEAFF; cdr3_nt: TGTGCCAGTAGTACCCTTCAGGGGGTGAACACTGAAGCTTTCTTT
d_call: -; clone_size: -; v_call: TRBV19; j_call: TRBJ1-2; cdr3_aa: CASSIRLRTAYGYTF; cdr3_nt: TGTGCCAGTAGTATTAGGTTAAGGACGGCCTATGGCTACACCTTC
d_call: -; clone_size: -; v_call: TRBV2; j_call: TRBJ1-2; cdr3_aa: CASHLNPRYGYTF; cdr3_nt: TGTGCCAGCCACCTAAACCCGAGGTATGGCTACACCTTC
d_call: TRBD1; clone_size: once; v_call: TRBV5-6; j_call: TRBJ2-3; cdr3_aa: CASSSGQGASDTQYF; cdr3_nt: TGTGCCAGCAGCTCGGGACAGGGGGCATCTGATACGCAGTATTTT
d_call: -; clone_size: -; v_call: TRBV28; j_call: TRBJ1-2; cdr3_aa: CASSLSRGYTF; cdr3_nt: TGTGCCAGCAGTTTATCGCGGGGCTACACCTTC
d_call: -; clone_size: -; v_call: TRBV6-6; j_call: TRBJ1-6; cdr3_aa: CASIYEQGSNSPLHF; cdr3_nt: TGTGCCAGCATCTACGAACAGGGCTCTAATTCACCCCTCCACTTT
d_call: TRBD1; clone_size: -; v_call: TRBV5-1; j_call: TRBJ2-2; cdr3_aa: CASSFFGQGETGELFF; cdr3_nt: TGCGCCAGCAGCTTCTTCGGACAGGGGGAAACCGGGGAGCTGTTTTTT
d_call: TRBD1; clone_size: -; v_call: TRBV9; j_call: TRBJ1-1; cdr3_aa: CASSVAGTGRDTEAFF; cdr3_nt: TGTGCCAGCAGCGTAGCCGGGACAGGGAGAGACACTGAAGCTTTCTTT
d_call: -; clone_size: -; v_call: TRBV9; j_call: TRBJ1-4; cdr3_aa: CASSVRRDGEKLFF; cdr3_nt: TGTGCCAGCAGCGTCCGCCGGGACGGTGAAAAACTGTTTTTT
d_call: TRBD2; clone_size: -; v_call: TRBV5-4; j_call: TRBJ2-3; cdr3_aa: CASSLSRAGLTDTQYF; cdr3_nt: TGTGCCAGCAGCTTATCAAGAGCGGGGCTCACAGATACGCAGTATTTT
d_call: -; clone_size: -; v_call: TRBV15; j_call: TRBJ1-1; cdr3_aa: CATSQAPADYTEAFF; cdr3_nt: TGTGCCACCAGCCAAGCCCCGGCAGACTACACTGAAGCTTTCTTT
d_call: -; clone_size: -; v_call: TRBV6-5; j_call: TRBJ2-7; cdr3_aa: CASSYSGEGIYEQYF; cdr3_nt: TGTGCCAGCAGTTACTCGGGGGAAGGAATCTACGAGCAGTACTTC
d_call: -; clone_size: -; v_call: TRBV4-1; j_call: TRBJ2-7; cdr3_aa: CASSLRWGEQYF; cdr3_nt: TGCGCCAGCAGCCTTCGCTGGGGCGAGCAGTACTTC
d_call: TRBD1; clone_size: -; v_call: TRBV27; j_call: TRBJ2-7; cdr3_aa: CASSLTRGRGLRYEQYF; cdr3_nt: TGTGCCAGCAGTTTAACCAGGGGGCGCGGGCTCCGATACGAGCAGTACTTC
d_call: -; clone_size: -; v_call: TRBV10-3; j_call: TRBJ2-7; cdr3_aa: CAISRKDPGLSEQYF; cdr3_nt: TGTGCCATCAGTCGAAAGGACCCTGGATTGAGCGAGCAGTACTTC
d_call: -; clone_size: -; v_call: TRBV18; j_call: TRBJ1-4; cdr3_aa: CASSLTGRATNEKLFF; cdr3_nt: TGTGCCAGCTCACTTACAGGGAGAGCGACTAATGAAAAACTGTTTTTT
d_call: -; clone_size: -; v_call: TRBV4-2; j_call: TRBJ2-5; cdr3_aa: CASSQTTGKRLETQYF; cdr3_nt: TGTGCCAGCAGCCAGACTACAGGGAAGAGACTGGAGACCCAGTACTTC
d_call: -; clone_size: few; v_call: TRBV5-5; j_call: TRBJ2-7; cdr3_aa: CASSLAGGRGGYEQYF; cdr3_nt: TGTGCCAGCAGCTTAGCAGGTGGAAGAGGCGGGTACGAGCAGTACTTC
d_call: TRBD1; clone_size: -; v_call: TRBV6-6; j_call: TRBJ1-5; cdr3_aa: CASLQGVGQPQHF; cdr3_nt: TGTGCCAGCCTCCAGGGGGTAGGTCAGCCCCAGCATTTT
d_call: -; clone_size: -; v_call: TRBV19; j_call: TRBJ1-6; cdr3_aa: CASSITGRLHF; cdr3_nt: TGTGCCAGTAGTATAACGGGACGGCTCCACTTT
d_call: -; clone_size: -; v_call: TRBV6-5; j_call: TRBJ2-7; cdr3_aa: CASSYSGQMNEQYF; cdr3_nt: TGTGCCAGCAGTTACTCGGGGCAGATGAACGAGCAGTACTTC
d_call: -; clone_size: -; v_call: TRBV6-5; j_call: TRBJ2-3; cdr3_aa: CASSPTTDTQYF; cdr3_nt: TGTGCCAGCAGTCCAACCACAGATACGCAGTATTTT